The T cell receptor (beta chain) described here comes from a study of blood T cell repertoires in COVID-19. Study context: The cDNA or gDNA used as material had been derived from T cells, B-cell-depleted T cells, or PBMCs.

Germline V gives CDR1 SQVTM, CDR2 ANQGSEA. V was pared by 6 bases and J by 4 bases, with 10 bases of the junction left unmatched. The CDR3 length is 14 residues. In the source study's methods: Amplification with reference gene primers provided the estimates of nucleated cell counts. Assay: immunoSEQ multiplex PCR; the TCRdb copy retains only in-frame clones and omits some. From that table come the V and J calls and clone size; the DNA was used to work out D and trimming. The sample has 100,000 to 110,000 clones; 80% are singletons. This receptor was obtained from a woman in her seventies with acute or convalescent COVID-19. J is TRBJ1-2 and V is TRBV29-1; 8 bases are shared with TRBD1. Sequences were obtained from peripheral blood. The CDR3 sequence: CSVERDRGGYGYTF. The CDR3 DNA sequence: TGCAGCGTCGAACGAGACAGGGGAGGCTATGGCTACACCTTC.